These 30 T cell receptor beta chains were all obtained from the same sample, sequenced in a study of OX40 agonist ivuxolimab in advanced cancers. Sequenced by immunoSEQ multiplex PCR; TCRdb stores in-frame clones only, minus some. The repertoire holds 20,000 to 25,000 clones, with 80% to 90% as singletons. The source was CD4+ or CD8+ T cells sorted from blood, collected in a trial of the OX40 agonist ivuxolimab. These receptors all stem from an adult with an advanced solid tumor such as melanoma, head and neck, liver or kidney cancer.

The CDR3 bases are TGTGCCAGCAGTTTATATGGGGGGACTGGGATCTACGAGCAGTACTTC. It specifies CASSLYGGTGIYEQYF. The rearrangement links TRBV27 to TRBJ2-7; a possible D gene is TRBD2 (6 bases). The germline V and J ends were trimmed by 1 base and 3 bases, with 16 bases remaining between them. The CDR3 totals 16 residues. CDR1 is MNHEY and CDR2 is SMNVEV in the germline V gene (reference sequence).

The gene calls are TRBV27 and TRBJ2-1; TRBD2 matches at 14 bases. CDR3 length equals 17 residues. CDR1 and CDR2 (germline): MNHEY, SMNVEV (reference sequence). V trimming: 4 bases; J trimming: 8 bases; junction bases outside the gene matches: 10. In DNA form, the CDR3 reads TGTGCCAGCAGTTCGCCCGGGACTAGCGGGAGAACCGATGAGCAGTTCTTC. Translating it yields CASSSPGTSGRTDEQFF.

A few counts support this clone. This chain joins TRBV7-9 and TRBJ2-2, with TRBD1 matching 7 bases. Germline values: CDR1 SEHNR, CDR2 FQNEAQ (reference sequence). The CDR3 runs 15 residues. The junction had 4 bases not matched to a gene; V was cut back by 5 bases and J by 1 base. In DNA form, the CDR3 reads TGTGCCAGCAGCCCCTGGACAGGGAACACCGGGGAGCTGTTTTTT. Protein sequence: CASSPWTGNTGELFF.

This clone is a singleton in its sample. This chain joins TRBV5-8 and TRBJ2-5, with D unclear. This CDR3 spans 14 amino acids. V was clipped by 0 bases and J by 2 bases, with 8 bases between them. Looked up from germline, CDR1 is SGHTS and CDR2 is YDEGEE. CDR3: CASSLAWPQETQYF. The CDR3 nucleotides are TGTGCCAGCAGCTTGGCGTGGCCACAAGAGACCCAGTACTTC.

CDR3 sequence reads: CASSILAEYNEQFF. CDR3 nucleotides: TGTGCCAGCAGTATACTAGCGGAGTACAATGAGCAGTTCTTC. The chain combines TRBV6-1 with TRBJ2-1; 8 nucleotides agree with TRBD2. CDR1 is MNHNS, CDR2 SASEGT, per germline. The CDR3 extends over 14 amino acids. The V segment lost 5 bases and the J segment 4 bases; nucleotides outside the gene matches: 4.

This clone was detected only once. CDR3 nucleotide sequence: TGTGCCAGCAGCCCGCCGACTAGCGGGGGAGTTTTCGCCGGGGAGCTGTTTTTT. This gives the protein CASSPPTSGGVFAGELFF. This chain connects TRBV13 to TRBJ2-2, with 12 bases fitting TRBD2. The germline gives CDR1 PRHDT, CDR2 FYEKMQ (reference sequence). V shed 5 bases and J 6 bases; nucleotides not matched to a gene: 13. The CDR3 extends over 18 amino acids.

The rearrangement joins TRBV5-6 to TRBJ2-7; D perhaps matches TRBD2 (6 bases). In germline, CDR1 is SGHDT, CDR2 YYEEEE. Trimming left V 1 base short and J 6 bases short, with 11 bases between. CDR3 length: 13 residues. As DNA, the CDR3 is TGTGCCAGCAGCTTGATGCCGACTAGCGAGCAGTACTTC. Translating it yields CASSLMPTSEQYF.

The chain links TRBV11-2 to TRBJ2-7; TRBD1 matches at 11 bases. This CDR3 comprises 15 residues. Germline V CDR1 and CDR2: SGHAT, FQNNGV. Trimming removed 5 bases from V and 0 bases from J; junction bases left unmatched: 3. The CDR3 protein is CASSVGTGGSYEQYF. In nucleotides, the CDR3 is TGTGCCAGCAGCGTCGGGACAGGGGGCTCCTACGAGCAGTACTTC. Full variable domain (outside the CDR3, taken from reference TRBV11-2 and TRBJ2-7): EAGVAQSPRYKIIEKRQSVAFWCNPISGHATLYWYQQILGQGPKLLIQFQNNGVVDDSQLPKDRFSAERLKGVDSTLKIQPAKLEDSAVYLCASSVGTGGSYEQYFGPGTRLTVT.

The chain employs TRBV6-5 and TRBJ2-1; weak D call: TRBD1 (5 bases). The CDR3 has 13 amino acids. Germline CDR1 and CDR2: MNHEY and SVGAGI. V was pared by 2 bases and J by 4 bases, with 6 bases between. The CDR3 here is CASSYPGYNEQFF. CDR3 bases: TGTGCCAGCAGTTACCCAGGGTACAATGAGCAGTTCTTC.

The J gene is TRBJ2-1, the V gene TRBV9; D possibly uses TRBD1 or TRBD2 (6 bases each). The V gene lost 4 bases and the J gene lost 1 base, with 12 bases spanning the gap. Germline V gives CDR1 SGDLS, CDR2 YYNGEE. This CDR3 is 15 amino acids long. CDR3 loop: CASSPEGGSYNEQFF. The CDR3 DNA reads TGTGCCAGCAGCCCAGAGGGGGGATCCTACAATGAGCAGTTCTTC.

The chain uses TRBV4-1 and TRBJ2-7; tentatively, D is TRBD1 (5 bases). Germline-derived CDR1 and CDR2 are MGHRA and YSYEKL. This CDR3 contains 15 residues. V was shortened by 1 base and J by 2 bases, with 12 bases between the two germline ends. Here the CDR3 reads CASSQVYRTTYEQYF. The CDR3 region has the DNA TGCGCCAGCAGCCAAGTCTACAGGACGACCTACGAGCAGTACTTC.

V gene TRBV5-1 combines with J gene TRBJ2-1; 14 bases line up with TRBD2. This CDR3 has 16 residues. The V and J ends lost 1 base and 8 bases, in that order; junction bases with no gene match: 5. Germline CDR1 is SGHRS and CDR2 is YFSETQ. The CDR3 DNA is TGCGCCAGCAGCTTGTCGGGACTAGCGGGAGTCGATGAGCAGTTCTTC. Translation gives CASSLSGLAGVDEQFF.

The chain uses TRBV6-5 and TRBJ2-3, with 8 bases fitting TRBD2. Germline V CDR1 and CDR2: MNHEY, SVGAGI. The V segment lost 10 bases and the J segment 5 bases; nucleotides outside the gene matches: 8. The CDR3 contains 13 residues. The CDR3 region is CATTGGPGDTQYF. The CDR3 nucleotides read TGTGCCACCACGGGAGGGCCAGGAGATACGCAGTATTTT.

The chain couples TRBV27 to TRBJ1-6; D is uncertain. Germline values: CDR1 MNHEY, CDR2 SMNVEV (reference sequence). This CDR3 has 13 residues. The V and J ends lost 4 bases and 13 bases respectively, with 14 bases between them. CDR3 amino acids: CASSSPPLGPLHF. The CDR3 DNA follows: TGTGCCAGCAGTTCTCCCCCTCTCGGGCCCCTCCACTTT.

The chain joins TRBV6-5 to TRBJ2-7; 7 nucleotides align to TRBD1. After removal of 11 bases from V and 0 bases from J, the junction contained 13 bases not matched to a gene. Per germline, CDR1 MNHEY and CDR2 SVGAGI. This CDR3 contains 15 residues. CDR3 in DNA: TGTGCCTCCGACCTTGGACAGGTTTTCTCCTACGAGCAGTACTTC. Protein sequence: CASDLGQVFSYEQYF.

This chain joins TRBV19 and TRBJ2-3, with TRBD2 matching 9 bases. This CDR3 is built from 16 residues. CDR1 and CDR2 (germline): LNHDA, SQIVND (reference sequence). Trimming took 10 bases from V and 4 from J; bases not matched to a gene: 15. This CDR3 is CATPPSLAGYPDTQYF. CDR3 sequence (DNA): TGTGCCACCCCGCCGAGCCTAGCGGGGTATCCAGATACGCAGTATTTT.

V usage is TRBV7-6 and J usage is TRBJ1-1; D possibly corresponds to TRBD1 (5 bases). Germline CDR1 and CDR2: SGHVS and FNYEAQ. The length of the CDR3 is 15 residues. The ends were cut back, 1 base at V and 4 bases at J, with 13 bases in the middle. The CDR3 loop reads CASSLGGTWGTEAFF. CDR3 nucleotides: TGTGCCAGCAGCTTAGGAGGGACCTGGGGCACTGAAGCTTTCTTT. Based on the CDR3 plus reference TRBV7-6 and TRBJ1-1, the full variable domain is GAGVSQSPRYKVTKRGQDVALRCDPISGHVSLYWYRQALGQGPEFLTYFNYEAQQDKSGLPNDRFSAERPEGSISTLTIQRTEQRDSAMYRCASSLGGTWGTEAFFGQGTRLTVV.

The chain has TRBV28 and TRBJ2-7, with D tentatively TRBD1 or TRBD2 (5 bases each). The CDR3 is 15 residues long. Trimming took 2 bases from V and 3 from J, leaving 14 bases between them. Germline CDR1 MDHEN, CDR2 SYDVKM. This CDR3 reads CASSLVREQGYEQYF. The CDR3 coding sequence is TGTGCCAGCAGTTTAGTCAGGGAGCAGGGCTACGAGCAGTACTTC.

This chain links TRBV7-2 with TRBJ1-1, with D possibly being TRBD1 (5 bases). V dropped 5 bases and J dropped 8 bases, with 15 bases sitting between them. The CDR3 runs to 13 residues. Per the germline V gene, CDR1 is SGHTA and CDR2 is FQGNSA. CDR3 loop: CASSTALRVEAFF. CDR3 coding DNA: TGTGCCAGCAGCACCGCTCTCAGGGTAGAAGCTTTCTTT.

The chain employs TRBV15 and TRBJ1-2; TRBD1 might be the D (5 bases). CDR3 length: 17 amino acids. The V gene's germline CDR1 is LNHNV and CDR2 YYDKDF (reference sequence). Trimming stripped 0 bases from V and 1 base from J, with 15 bases between. Written as DNA, the CDR3 is TGTGCCACCAGCAGAGATAATGACCGGGACTTTAACTATGGCTACACCTTC. Amino acid sequence: CATSRDNDRDFNYGYTF.

This chain joins TRBV2 and TRBJ2-1; TRBD2 agrees at 11 bases. In germline, CDR1 is SNHLY, CDR2 FYNNEI. V gave up 5 bases and J gave up 3 bases; unmatched junction bases: 3. The CDR3 loop spans 15 amino acids. As DNA, the CDR3 is TGTGCCAGCAGTTCTAGCGGGAGGAACTACAATGAGCAGTTCTTC. Translation: CASSSSGRNYNEQFF.

This clone was observed a single time. The chain links TRBV2 to TRBJ1-1; D might be TRBD1 (6 bases). The CDR3 is 14 amino acids. Trimming stripped 4 bases from V and 0 bases from J, with 9 bases between. From germline, CDR1 is SNHLY and CDR2 FYNNEI. CDR3 DNA sequence: TGTGCCAGCAGTGCTGGACAGTTGAACACTGAAGCTTTCTTT. Protein: CASSAGQLNTEAFF.

V usage is TRBV4-1 and J usage is TRBJ2-1; 10 positions match TRBD2. The CDR3 is 14 residues long. V trimming: 1 base; J trimming: 8 bases; junction bases outside the gene matches: 2. Germline V lookup: CDR1 MGHRA, CDR2 YSYEKL. The CDR3 here is CASSQGGTSDEQFF. The CDR3 coding sequence is TGCGCCAGCAGCCAAGGAGGGACTAGCGATGAGCAGTTCTTC.

This clone was detected only once. The chain links TRBV2 to TRBJ1-1, with 12 bases lining up with TRBD1. Per germline, CDR1 SNHLY and CDR2 FYNNEI. V dropped 2 bases and J dropped 5; count of bases not matched to a gene: 9. This CDR3 has 17 amino acids. In DNA, the CDR3 is TGTGCCAGCAGTGAAACGGGACAGGGGGCTGTCGGGACTGAAGCTTTCTTT. Translation gives CASSETGQGAVGTEAFF.

The chain combines TRBV6-1 with TRBJ1-1; tentatively, D is TRBD1 (5 bases). V lost 11 bases, J lost 6 bases, and 13 bases lay in between. This CDR3 is built from 11 residues. The germline V gene has CDR1 MNHNS and CDR2 SASEGT. CDR3 nucleotide sequence: TGTGCCCTGGGGGAGACCCCTGAAGCTTTCTTT. It is translated as CALGETPEAFF.

The V and J genes are TRBV7-6 and TRBJ2-7; D might be TRBD2 (7 bases). The V gene's germline CDR1 is SGHVS and CDR2 FNYEAQ. V was shortened by 6 bases and J by 3 bases, with 15 bases between the two germline ends. The CDR3 totals 14 residues. The CDR3 sequence is CASSYGGGGYEQYF. The CDR3 DNA sequence: TGTGCCAGCAGTTACGGAGGGGGGGGCTACGAGCAGTACTTC.

This chain connects TRBV29-1 to TRBJ2-5; D remains unclear. This CDR3 region has 17 residues. With 4 bases removed from V and 1 base from J, the gap between germline ends came to 22 bases. Germline V gene lookup returns CDR1 SQVTM and CDR2 ANQGSEA. CDR3 protein: CSVGLGFRIPPQETQYF. The CDR3 coding sequence is TGCAGCGTTGGTTTGGGGTTCCGGATACCTCCCCAAGAGACCCAGTACTTC. Based on the CDR3 plus reference TRBV29-1 and TRBJ2-5, the full variable domain is SAVISQKPSRDICQRGTSLTIQCQVDSQVTMMFWYRQQPGQSLTLIATANQGSEATYESGFVIDKFPISRPNLTFSTLTVSNMSPEDSSIYLCSVGLGFRIPPQETQYFGPGTRLLVL.

The rearrangement links TRBV2 to TRBJ2-7; D not resolved. The CDR3 is 14 amino acids. Germline CDR1 SNHLY, CDR2 FYNNEI. V shed 7 bases and J shed 2 bases, with 15 bases lying between them. CDR3 amino acids: CASTEERGPYEQYF. DNA for the CDR3: TGTGCCAGCACCGAGGAGCGAGGTCCCTACGAGCAGTACTTC.

The CDR3 sequence: CASSLKWEETQYF. In DNA, the CDR3 is TGTGCCAGCAGCTTGAAATGGGAAGAGACCCAGTACTTC. The gene calls are TRBV7-9 and TRBJ2-5; D uncertain. V was clipped by 3 bases and J by 3 bases, with 8 bases between them. Germline V gene sequence: CDR1 SEHNR, CDR2 FQNEAQ (reference sequence). This CDR3 is built from 13 residues.

CDR3 in DNA: TGTGCCAGCAGTTCGGGACTAGTGGGTTACGAGCAGTACTTC. Amino acid sequence: CASSSGLVGYEQYF. V and J are TRBV6-5 and TRBJ2-7; 8 bases agree with TRBD2. The germline V gene encodes CDR1 MNHEY and CDR2 SVGAGI. After removal of 4 bases from V and 4 bases from J, the junction contained 6 bases not matched to a gene. This CDR3 has 14 residues.